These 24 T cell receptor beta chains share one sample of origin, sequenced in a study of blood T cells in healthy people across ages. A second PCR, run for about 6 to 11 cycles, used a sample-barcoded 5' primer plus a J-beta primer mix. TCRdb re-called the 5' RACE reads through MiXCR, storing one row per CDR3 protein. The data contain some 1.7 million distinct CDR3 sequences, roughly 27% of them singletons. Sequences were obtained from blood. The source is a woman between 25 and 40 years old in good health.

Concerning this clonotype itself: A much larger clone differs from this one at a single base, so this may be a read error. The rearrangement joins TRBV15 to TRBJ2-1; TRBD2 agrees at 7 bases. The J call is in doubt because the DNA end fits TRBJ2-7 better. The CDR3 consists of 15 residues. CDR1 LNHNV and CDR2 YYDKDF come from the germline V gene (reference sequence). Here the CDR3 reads CATSSGPGGYNEQYF. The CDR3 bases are TGTGCCACCAGCAGCGGTCCGGGAGGCTACAATGAGCAGTACTTC.

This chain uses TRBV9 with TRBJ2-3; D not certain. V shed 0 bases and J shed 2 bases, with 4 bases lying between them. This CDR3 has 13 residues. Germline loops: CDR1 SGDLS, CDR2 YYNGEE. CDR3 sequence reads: CASSVVTTDTQYF. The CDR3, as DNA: TGTGCCAGCAGCGTAGTTACCACAGATACGCAGTATTTT.

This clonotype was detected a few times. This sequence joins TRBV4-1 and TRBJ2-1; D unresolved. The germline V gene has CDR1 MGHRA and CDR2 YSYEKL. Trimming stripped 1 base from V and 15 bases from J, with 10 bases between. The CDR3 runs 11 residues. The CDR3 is CASSQGSRWFF. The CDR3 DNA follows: TGCGCCAGCAGCCAAGGTTCCCGCTGGTTCTTC.

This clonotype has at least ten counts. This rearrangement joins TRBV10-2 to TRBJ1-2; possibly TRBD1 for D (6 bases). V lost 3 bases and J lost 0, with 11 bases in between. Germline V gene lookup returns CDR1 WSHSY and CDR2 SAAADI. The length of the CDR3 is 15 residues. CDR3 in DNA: TGCGCCAGCAGTGAATGGACAGAATCTAACTATGGCTACACCTTC. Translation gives CASSEWTESNYGYTF.

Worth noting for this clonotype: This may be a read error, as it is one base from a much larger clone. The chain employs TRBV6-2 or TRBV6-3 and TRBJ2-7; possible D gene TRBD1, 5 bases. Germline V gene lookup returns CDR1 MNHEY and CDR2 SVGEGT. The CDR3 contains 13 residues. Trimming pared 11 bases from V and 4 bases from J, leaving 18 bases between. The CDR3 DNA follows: TGTGCCGGCGGAAAAGGGGCCCCTTACGAGCAGTACTTC. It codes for CAGGKGAPYEQYF.

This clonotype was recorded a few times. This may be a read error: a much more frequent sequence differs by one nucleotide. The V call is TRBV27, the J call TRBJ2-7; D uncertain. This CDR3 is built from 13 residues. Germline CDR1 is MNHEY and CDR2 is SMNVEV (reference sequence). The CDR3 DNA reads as TGTGCCAGCAGCCAACTGAGCTCCAACGAGCAGTACTTC. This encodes CASSQLSSNEQYF.

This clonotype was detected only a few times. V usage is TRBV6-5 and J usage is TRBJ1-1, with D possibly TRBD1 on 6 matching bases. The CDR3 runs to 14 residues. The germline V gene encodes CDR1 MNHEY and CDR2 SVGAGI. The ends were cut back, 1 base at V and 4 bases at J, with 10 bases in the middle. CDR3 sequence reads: CASSYLQGSTEAFF. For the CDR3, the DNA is TGTGCCAGCAGTTACTTGCAGGGGAGCACTGAAGCTTTCTTT.

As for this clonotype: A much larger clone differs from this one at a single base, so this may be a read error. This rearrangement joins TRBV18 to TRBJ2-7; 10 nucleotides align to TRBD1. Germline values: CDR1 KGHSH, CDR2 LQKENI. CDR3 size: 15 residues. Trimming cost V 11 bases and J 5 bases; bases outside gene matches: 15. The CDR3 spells CAAHPDRGVRNEQYF. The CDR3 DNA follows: TGTGCCGCTCACCCGGACAGGGGGGTCCGCAACGAGCAGTACTTC. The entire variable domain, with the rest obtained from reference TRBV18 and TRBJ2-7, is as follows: NAGVMQNPRHLVRRRGQEARLRCSPMKGHSHVYWYRQLPEEGLKFMVYLQKENIIDESGMPKERFSAEFPKEGPSILRIQQVVRGDSAAYFCAAHPDRGVRNEQYFGPGTRLTVT.

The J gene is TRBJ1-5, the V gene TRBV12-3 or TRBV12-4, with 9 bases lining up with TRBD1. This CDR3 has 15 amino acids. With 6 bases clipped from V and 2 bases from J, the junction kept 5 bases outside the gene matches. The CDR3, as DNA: TGTGCCAGCAGGTCGCGACAGGGGGGCAATCAGCCCCAGCATTTT. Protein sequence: CASRSRQGGNQPQHF.

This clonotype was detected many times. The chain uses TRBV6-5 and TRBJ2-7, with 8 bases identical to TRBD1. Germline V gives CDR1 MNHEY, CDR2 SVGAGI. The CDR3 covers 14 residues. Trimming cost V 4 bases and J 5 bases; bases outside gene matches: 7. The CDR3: CASSFGRGPNEQYF. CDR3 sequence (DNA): TGTGCCAGCAGTTTTGGCAGGGGGCCAAACGAGCAGTACTTC.

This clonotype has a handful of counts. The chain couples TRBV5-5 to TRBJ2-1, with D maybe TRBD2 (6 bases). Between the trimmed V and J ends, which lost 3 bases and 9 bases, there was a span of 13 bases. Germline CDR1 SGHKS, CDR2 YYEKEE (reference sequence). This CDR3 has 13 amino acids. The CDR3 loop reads CASSSELASEQFF. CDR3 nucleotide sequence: TGTGCCAGCAGCTCCGAACTAGCCAGTGAGCAGTTCTTC. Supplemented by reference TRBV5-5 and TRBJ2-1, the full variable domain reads DAGVTQSPTHLIKTRGQQVTLRCSPISGHKSVSWYQQVLGQGPQFIFQYYEKEERGRGNFPDRFSARQFPNYSSELNVNALLLGDSALYLCASSSELASEQFFGPGTRLTVL.

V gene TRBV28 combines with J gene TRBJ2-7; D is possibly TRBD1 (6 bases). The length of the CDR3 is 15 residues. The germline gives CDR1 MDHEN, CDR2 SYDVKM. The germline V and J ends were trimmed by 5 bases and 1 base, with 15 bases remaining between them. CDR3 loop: CASSNDRSASYEQYF. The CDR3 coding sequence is TGTGCCAGCAGTAACGACAGGTCAGCTTCCTACGAGCAGTACTTC. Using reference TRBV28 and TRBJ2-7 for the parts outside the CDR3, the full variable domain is DVKVTQSSRYLVKRTGEKVFLECVQDMDHENMFWYRQDPGLGLRLIYFSYDVKMKEKGDIPEGYSVSREKKERFSLILESASTNQTSMYLCASSNDRSASYEQYFGPGTRLTVT.

The CDR3 loop is CASRTGEGNTEAFF. The DNA of the CDR3 is TGTGCCAGCAGGACAGGGGAGGGGAACACTGAAGCTTTCTTT. The chain couples TRBV12-3 or TRBV12-4 to TRBJ1-1, with 8 bases matching TRBD1. The CDR3 spans 14 residues. The V gene end was trimmed by 6 bases and the J gene end by 1 base; junction bases not matched to a gene: 4.

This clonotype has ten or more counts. CDR3 in amino acids: CSALGTSSYNEQFF. CDR3 DNA: TGCAGTGCCCTTGGGACGAGCTCCTACAATGAGCAGTTCTTC. The rearrangement joins TRBV20-1 to TRBJ2-1; D is possibly TRBD1 or TRBD2 (5 bases each). Trimming left V 6 bases short and J 0 bases short, with 12 bases between. The CDR3 sequence is 14 residues long. Germline loops: CDR1 DFQATT, CDR2 SNEGSKA (reference sequence).

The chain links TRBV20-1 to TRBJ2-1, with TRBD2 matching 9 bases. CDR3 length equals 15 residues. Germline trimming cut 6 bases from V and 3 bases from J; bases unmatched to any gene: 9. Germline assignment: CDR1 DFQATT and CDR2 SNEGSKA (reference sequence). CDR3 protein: CSATDGLASYNEQFF. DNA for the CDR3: TGCAGTGCGACAGATGGACTAGCGAGCTACAATGAGCAGTTCTTC.

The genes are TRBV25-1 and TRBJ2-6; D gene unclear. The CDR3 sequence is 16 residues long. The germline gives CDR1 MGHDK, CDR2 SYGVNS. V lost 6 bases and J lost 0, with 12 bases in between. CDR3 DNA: TGTGCCAGCAGCGAGCCCAGTGGCTCTGGGGCCAACGTCCTGACTTTC. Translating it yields CASSEPSGSGANVLTF.

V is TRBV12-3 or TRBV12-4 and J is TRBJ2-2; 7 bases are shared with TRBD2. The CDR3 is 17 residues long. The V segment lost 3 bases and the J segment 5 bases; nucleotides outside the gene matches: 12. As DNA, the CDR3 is TGTGCCAGCAGTTTTCCTCTAGGGCAGGGAGGGACCGGGGAGCTGTTTTTT. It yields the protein CASSFPLGQGGTGELFF.

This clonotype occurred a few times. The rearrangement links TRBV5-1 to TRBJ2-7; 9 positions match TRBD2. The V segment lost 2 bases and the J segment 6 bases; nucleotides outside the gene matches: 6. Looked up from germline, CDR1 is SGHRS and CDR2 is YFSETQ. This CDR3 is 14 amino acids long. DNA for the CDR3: TGCGCCAGCAGCTTCGAGCGGGGGGAGCGCGAGCAGTACTTC. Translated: CASSFERGEREQYF.

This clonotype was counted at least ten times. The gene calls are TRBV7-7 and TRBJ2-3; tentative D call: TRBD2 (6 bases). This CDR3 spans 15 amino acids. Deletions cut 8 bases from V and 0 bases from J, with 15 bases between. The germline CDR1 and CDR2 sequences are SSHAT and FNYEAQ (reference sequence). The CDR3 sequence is CASPNPGVSTDTQYF. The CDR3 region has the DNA TGTGCCAGCCCCAACCCGGGGGTCAGCACAGATACGCAGTATTTT.

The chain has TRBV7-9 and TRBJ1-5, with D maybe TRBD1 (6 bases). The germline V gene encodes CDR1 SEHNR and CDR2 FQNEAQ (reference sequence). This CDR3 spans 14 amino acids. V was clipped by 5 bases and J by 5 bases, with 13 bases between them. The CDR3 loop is CASSEGGLDQPQHF. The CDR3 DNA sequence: TGTGCCAGCAGCGAGGGGGGACTAGATCAGCCCCAGCATTTT.

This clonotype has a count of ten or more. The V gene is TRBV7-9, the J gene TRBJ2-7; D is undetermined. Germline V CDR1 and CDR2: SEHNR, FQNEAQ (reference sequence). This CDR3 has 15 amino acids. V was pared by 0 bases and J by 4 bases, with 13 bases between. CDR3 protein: CASSLALGQVYEQYF. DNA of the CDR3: TGTGCCAGCAGCTTAGCGTTAGGGCAGGTTTACGAGCAGTACTTC.

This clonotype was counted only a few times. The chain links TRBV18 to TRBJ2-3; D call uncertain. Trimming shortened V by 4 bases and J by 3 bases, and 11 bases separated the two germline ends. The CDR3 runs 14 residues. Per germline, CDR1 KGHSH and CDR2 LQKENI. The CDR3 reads CASSRQSGTDTQYF. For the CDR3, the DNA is TGTGCCAGCTCACGGCAGAGTGGTACAGATACGCAGTATTTT.

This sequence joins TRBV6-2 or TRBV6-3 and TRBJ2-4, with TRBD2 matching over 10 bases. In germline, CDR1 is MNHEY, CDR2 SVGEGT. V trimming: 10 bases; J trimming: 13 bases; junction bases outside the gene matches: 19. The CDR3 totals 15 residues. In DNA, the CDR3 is TGTGCCACGGTCCCCGGGACTAGCGTCACCAATGAGCAGTACTTC. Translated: CATVPGTSVTNEQYF.

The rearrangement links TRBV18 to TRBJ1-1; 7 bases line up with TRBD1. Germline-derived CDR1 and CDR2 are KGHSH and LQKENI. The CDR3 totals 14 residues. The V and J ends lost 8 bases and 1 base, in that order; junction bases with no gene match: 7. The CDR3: CASALGTENTEAFF. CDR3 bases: TGTGCCAGCGCGCTTGGGACAGAGAACACTGAAGCTTTCTTT.